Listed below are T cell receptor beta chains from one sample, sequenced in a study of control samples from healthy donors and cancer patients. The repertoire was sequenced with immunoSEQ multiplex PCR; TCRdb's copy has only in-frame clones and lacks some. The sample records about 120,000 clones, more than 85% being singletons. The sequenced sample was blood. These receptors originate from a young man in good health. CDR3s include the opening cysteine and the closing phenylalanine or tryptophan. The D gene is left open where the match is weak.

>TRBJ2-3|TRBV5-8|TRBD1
CASSSLGQGVSDTQYF
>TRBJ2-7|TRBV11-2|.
CASSAAEGWRYEQYF
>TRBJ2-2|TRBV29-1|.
CSVGSEGPGELFF
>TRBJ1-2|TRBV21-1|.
CASSKVMAGRASNYGYTF
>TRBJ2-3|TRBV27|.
CASSPYRKGPGDTQYF
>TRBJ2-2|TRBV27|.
CASSLFDPRTGELFF
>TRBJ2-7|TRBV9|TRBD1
CASSPGTAVYEQYF
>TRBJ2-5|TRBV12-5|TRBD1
CASGLFSTTGVKETQYF
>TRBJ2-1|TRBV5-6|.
CASSGGLYNEQFF
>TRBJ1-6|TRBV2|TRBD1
CASQFRGNSPLHF
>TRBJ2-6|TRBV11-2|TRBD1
CASSPGQGGLSGANVLTF
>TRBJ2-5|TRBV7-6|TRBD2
CASSLGRAGGPEETQYF
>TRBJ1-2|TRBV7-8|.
CASSFRDDPYGYTF
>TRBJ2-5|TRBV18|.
CASSPAGAKETQYF
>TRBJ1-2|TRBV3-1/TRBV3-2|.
CASSTSGGYTF
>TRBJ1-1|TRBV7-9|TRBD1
CASSSVTGVDTEAFF
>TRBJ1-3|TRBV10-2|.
CASSDLPGNTIYF
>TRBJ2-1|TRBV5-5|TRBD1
CASSTTGGSYNEQFF
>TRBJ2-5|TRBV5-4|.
CASSSGSQIETQYF
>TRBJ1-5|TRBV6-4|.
CASSRDRNQPQHF
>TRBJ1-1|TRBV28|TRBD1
CASRSQGGDTEAFF
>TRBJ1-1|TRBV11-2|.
CASSSITMTGVPEAFF
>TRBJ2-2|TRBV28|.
CASSFGRSGELFF
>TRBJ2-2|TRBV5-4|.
CASSNGPTGELFF
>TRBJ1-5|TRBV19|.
CASSIVSGGDQPQHF
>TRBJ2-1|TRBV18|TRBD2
CASSRRPSGGANEQFF
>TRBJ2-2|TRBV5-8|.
CASSSGIHTGELFF
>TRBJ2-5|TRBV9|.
CASSSIGGLTLETQYF
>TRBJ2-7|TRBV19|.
CATYLIGVSSYEQYF
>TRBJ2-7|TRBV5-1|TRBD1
CASSLGQGSPYEQYF
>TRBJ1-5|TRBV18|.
CASSSGGGSQPQHF
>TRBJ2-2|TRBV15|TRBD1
CATSSAMGTGNTGELFF
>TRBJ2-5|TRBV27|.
CASSYLGAVRETQYF
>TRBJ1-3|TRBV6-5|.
CASSYFGPGRDTIYF
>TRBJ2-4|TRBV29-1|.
CSVAASLAKNIQYF
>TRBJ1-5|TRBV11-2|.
CASSLEFDSNQPQHF
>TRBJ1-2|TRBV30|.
CACSSANHGYTF
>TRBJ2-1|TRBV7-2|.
CASSFGAGGQFF
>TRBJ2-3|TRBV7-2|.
CASSLSRIEDTQYF
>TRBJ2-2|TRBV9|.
CASSVEAGMNTGELFF
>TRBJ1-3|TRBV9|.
CASRPSSGNTIYF
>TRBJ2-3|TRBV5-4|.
CASSLVSGPSTDTQYF
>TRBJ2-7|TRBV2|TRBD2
CASSELMGGSEQYF
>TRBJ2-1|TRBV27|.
CASTRRLDRYNEQFF
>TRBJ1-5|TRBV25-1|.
CASSKAEPNQPQHF
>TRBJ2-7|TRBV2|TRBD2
CASRLAGVYEQYF
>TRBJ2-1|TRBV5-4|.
CASSPPGYNEQFF